This T cell receptor (beta chain) was sequenced during a study of blood T cell repertoires in COVID-19. This CDR3 is built from 15 residues. Per germline, CDR1 KGHSH and CDR2 LQKENI. The V and J ends lost 6 bases and 2 bases, in that order; junction bases with no gene match: 9. Some clones are missing from TCRdb's copy, which holds only in-frame ones; the method was immunoSEQ multiplex PCR. The sample consists of 200,000 to 250,000 clones, roughly four fifths of them appearing once. This receptor was taken from a man in his forties who had recovered from COVID-19. The sample was PBMCs or T cells enriched from blood (not recorded which). This chain uses TRBV18 with TRBJ2-7; the match to TRBD2 covers 8 bases. The CDR3 sequence is CASSDVSGGAYEQYF. Here the CDR3 DNA reads TGTGCCAGCTCGGACGTCTCGGGGGGGGCCTACGAGCAGTACTTC.